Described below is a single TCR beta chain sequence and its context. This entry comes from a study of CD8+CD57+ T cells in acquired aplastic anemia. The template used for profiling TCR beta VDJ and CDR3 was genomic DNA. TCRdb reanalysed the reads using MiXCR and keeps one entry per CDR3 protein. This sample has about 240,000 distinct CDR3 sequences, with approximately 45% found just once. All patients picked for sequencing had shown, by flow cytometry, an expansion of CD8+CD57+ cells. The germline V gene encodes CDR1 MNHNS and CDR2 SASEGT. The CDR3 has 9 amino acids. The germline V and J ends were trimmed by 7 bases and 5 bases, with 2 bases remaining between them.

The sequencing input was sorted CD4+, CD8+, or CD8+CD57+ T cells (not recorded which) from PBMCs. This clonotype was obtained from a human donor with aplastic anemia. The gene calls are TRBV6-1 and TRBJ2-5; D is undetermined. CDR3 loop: CASNETQYF. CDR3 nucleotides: TGTGCCAGCAATGAGACCCAGTACTTC.